These 13 T cell receptor beta chains originate from one sample sequenced in a study of blood T cell repertoires in COVID-19. Only in-frame clones appear in the TCRdb table, and some are missing; sequencing was by immunoSEQ multiplex PCR. The sample carries tens of thousands of clones, roughly 85% recorded once. Sequencing was carried out using peripheral blood. The receptor source for this set is a young man with acute or convalescent COVID-19.

This clone was seen just once. The chain combines TRBV18 with TRBJ2-7; 8 bases map to TRBD1. CDR1 KGHSH and CDR2 LQKENI come from the germline V gene. The CDR3 sequence is 15 residues long. With V trimmed by 2 bases and J by 1 base, 4 bases remained unmatched. The CDR3 protein is CASSPRRTGSYEQYF. DNA of the CDR3: TGTGCCAGCTCACCAAGGCGGACAGGGTCCTACGAGCAGTACTTC. Filled out from reference TRBV18 and TRBJ2-7, the complete variable domain reads NAGVMQNPRHLVRRRGQEARLRCSPMKGHSHVYWYRQLPEEGLKFMVYLQKENIIDESGMPKERFSAEFPKEGPSILRIQQVVRGDSAAYFCASSPRRTGSYEQYFGPGTRLTVT.

The CDR3 reads CATSSGGHGVQETQYF. Here the CDR3 DNA reads TGTGCCACCAGCAGCGGGGGGCACGGGGTCCAAGAGACCCAGTACTTC. The rearrangement joins TRBV15 to TRBJ2-5; possibly TRBD2 for D (7 bases). The CDR3 runs 16 residues. V lost 3 bases, J lost 1 base, and 15 bases lay in between. Per germline, CDR1 LNHNV and CDR2 YYDKDF (reference sequence). The variable domain in full, with the rest retrieved from reference TRBV15 and TRBJ2-5, is DAMVIQNPRYQVTQFGKPVTLSCSQTLNHNVMYWYQQKSSQAPKLLFHYYDKDFNNEADTPDNFQSRRPNTSFCFLDIRSPGLGDTAMYLCATSSGGHGVQETQYFGPGTRLLVL.

The chain has TRBV7-2 and TRBJ2-7; 14 bases match TRBD2. Germline trimming cut 1 base from V and 5 bases from J; bases unmatched to any gene: 1. Germline assignment: CDR1 SGHTA and CDR2 FQGNSA. This CDR3 is built from 15 residues. The CDR3 coding sequence is TGTGCCAGCAGCTTAGGGGGACTAGCGGGGGACGAGCAGTACTTC. Its translation: CASSLGGLAGDEQYF.

The rearrangement links TRBV20-1 to TRBJ2-1; D not resolved. The CDR3 is 14 residues long. Germline V gene sequence: CDR1 DFQATT, CDR2 SNEGSKA (reference sequence). Trimming stripped 3 bases from V and 6 bases from J, with 15 bases between. CDR3 sequence (DNA): TGCAGTGCTAGTAAGATAGAGTCCGCCAATGAGCAGTTCTTC. Translation gives CSASKIESANEQFF.

This clone was counted only a few times. This sequence joins TRBV6-2 or TRBV6-3 and TRBJ1-5, with D perhaps TRBD1 (5 bases). Germline CDR1 reads MNHEY; CDR2 reads SVGEGT. The CDR3 is 15 residues long. Trimming removed 3 bases at V and 6 bases at J, with 15 bases between. The CDR3 region is CASSYQTRVTQPQHF. For the CDR3, the DNA is TGTGCCAGCAGTTATCAAACCAGGGTGACTCAGCCCCAGCATTTT.

The chain combines TRBV6-5 with TRBJ2-3; 10 positions match TRBD2. This CDR3 is 14 amino acids long. Germline V lookup: CDR1 MNHEY, CDR2 SVGAGI. The trim removed 5 bases at V and 5 bases at J, leaving 4 bases unmatched. CDR3 protein: CASSLAGDQDTQYF. CDR3 DNA: TGTGCCAGCAGTCTAGCGGGAGATCAAGATACGCAGTATTTT.

The chain recombines TRBV28 with TRBJ2-7; D is uncertain. The CDR3 has 14 amino acids. The germline CDR1 and CDR2 sequences are MDHEN and SYDVKM. V lost 7 bases and J 1 base, leaving 14 bases between the germline ends. Here the CDR3 DNA reads TGTGCCAGCACCTTAAGACATACATCCTACGAGCAGTACTTC. It codes for CASTLRHTSYEQYF.

The chain has TRBV10-3 and TRBJ2-7; the D gene is possibly TRBD2 (5 bases). The length of the CDR3 is 13 residues. CDR1 is ENHRY and CDR2 is SYGVKD in the germline V gene. V lost 0 bases, J lost 6 bases, and 9 bases lay in between. CDR3 sequence: CAISESGSGEQYF. The DNA for the CDR3 is TGTGCCATCAGTGAGTCGGGGAGCGGCGAGCAGTACTTC.

This chain connects TRBV10-1 to TRBJ2-7; D is unclear. Trimming pared 7 bases from V and 2 bases from J, leaving 24 bases between. CDR1 WNHNN and CDR2 SYGVQD come from the germline V gene (reference sequence). This CDR3 has 17 residues. The CDR3 nucleotides read TGCGCCAGCACCGAGGAGAAAGGTTCGTACCGGGCCTACGAGCAGTACTTC. The encoded protein is CASTEEKGSYRAYEQYF.

J is TRBJ2-7 and V is TRBV3-1 (or the pseudogene TRBV3-2); D is possibly TRBD2 (5 bases). Trimming took off 1 base at V and 4 bases at J, with 5 bases between the two ends. The CDR3 is made up of 12 amino acids. Germline CDR1 and CDR2: LGHDT and YNNKEL (reference sequence). DNA for the CDR3: TGTGCCAGCAGCCAAGGAGGGTACGAGCAGTACTTC. It translates to CASSQGGYEQYF.

The rearrangement joins TRBV4-3 to TRBJ1-3, with D tentatively TRBD1 (5 bases). From germline, CDR1 is LGHNA and CDR2 YSLEER. Trimming left V 1 base short and J 2 bases short, with 15 bases between. The CDR3 has 17 amino acids. The CDR3 loop is CASSQGVQGAAGNTIYF. CDR3 DNA sequence: TGCGCCAGCAGCCAAGGGGTTCAGGGCGCAGCTGGAAACACCATATATTTT.

This chain uses TRBV7-9 with TRBJ2-5, with D perhaps matching TRBD2 (5 bases). V was trimmed by 1 base and J by 1 base, leaving 7 bases between them. Looked up from germline, CDR1 is SEHNR and CDR2 is FQNEAQ (reference sequence). This CDR3 spans 14 amino acids. CDR3 nucleotides: TGTGCCAGCAGCTTAGGAGGACTCCAAGAGACCCAGTACTTC. It yields the protein CASSLGGLQETQYF.

This clone showed up just a few times. The CDR3 spells CASSTTSQGDQPQHF. The CDR3 DNA follows: TGTGCCAGCAGTACTACCTCACAGGGCGATCAGCCCCAGCATTTT. The chain carries TRBV6-2 or TRBV6-3 and TRBJ1-5; maybe TRBD1 (6 bases). The germline V gene has CDR1 MNHEY and CDR2 SVGEGT. Trimming left V 5 bases short and J 5 bases short, with 16 bases between. The CDR3 has 15 amino acids.